This T cell receptor (beta chain) appears in the sequencing data of a study of identical twins. General study points: Zero-insertion analyses were open to partial confounding by invariant MAIT and iNKT cells. Insertions were fewer in abundant cord blood beta clonotypes, whereas memory repertoires showed none of this pattern.

The V gene's germline CDR1 is MDHEN and CDR2 SYDVKM. The trim removed 7 bases at V and 8 bases at J, leaving 9 bases unmatched. CDR3 length: 13 amino acids. Unique molecular identifiers were present on the cDNA, which also gained a universal primer site by template switching. MiXCR, run by TCRdb on the 5' RACE reads, gives a single entry per CDR3 protein. The table has 350,000 to 600,000 distinct CDR3 sequences, around 14% seen once; the top ten hold about 0.54%. This clonotype was observed a handful of times. The antigen is not known. These same records also appear under a second study, on yellow fever vaccine responses in identical twins.

The V call is TRBV28, the J call TRBJ1-2; 8 nucleotides align to TRBD1. The material sequenced was CD4+ T cells sorted from blood. The origin of this receptor is a woman younger than 30 in good health. CDR3 bases: TGTGCCAGCATTTCCCAGGGGGCCCGGGGCTACACCTTC. It is translated as CASISQGARGYTF.